A single sample is the source of the 4 T cell receptor beta chains below, sequenced in a study of blood T cell repertoires in COVID-19 (dated by TCRdb to the early 2020s). Library generation was performed with the immunoSEQ multiplex PCR assay. TCRdb stores this immuneACCESS table with in-frame sequences only. Part of the clones is absent; in the studies checked, under half of the shortfall reflects unresolved V genes, and no reason is known for the rest. This sample lists fewer than 60,000 clones; more than 90% were detected once. The top ten clonotypes cover about 3.8% of the sample. Source material: peripheral blood. These receptors originate from a human donor in a cohort sampled during active COVID-19.

The rearrangement uses TRBV18 and TRBJ2-2, with TRBD1 matching over 9 bases. CDR3 length: 15 amino acids. The J segment lost 7 bases and the V segment lost 1 base, leaving 4 bases of the junction unmatched. CDR1 KGHSH and CDR2 LQKENI come from the germline V gene. The DNA for the CDR3 is TGTGCCAGCTCACCACTGGGACAGGGCAGCGGGGAGCTGTTTTTT. Amino acid sequence: CASSPLGQGSGELFF.

The chain joins TRBV27 to TRBJ2-7, with 10 bases matching TRBD1. The CDR3 sequence is 16 residues long. The V gene end was trimmed by 4 bases and the J gene end by 3 bases; junction bases not matched to a gene: 9. The germline CDR1 and CDR2 sequences are MNHEY and SMNVEV (reference sequence). The CDR3 spells CASSCAPTGGIYEQYV. The DNA of the CDR3 is TGTGCCAGCAGTTGCGCACCGACAGGGGGCATCTACGAGCAGTACGTC.

The chain uses TRBV5-6 and TRBJ1-1; 7 bases fit TRBD1. The CDR3 sequence is 13 residues long. Germline lookup yields CDR1 SGHDT and CDR2 YYEEEE. V shed 4 bases and J 5 bases; nucleotides not matched to a gene: 5. The CDR3 reads CASSRDRSTEAFF. CDR3 bases: TGTGCCAGCAGCCGGGACAGAAGTACTGAAGCTTTCTTT.

The chain employs TRBV6-5 and TRBJ2-7; tentatively, D is TRBD2 (6 bases). V was cut by 2 bases and J by 6 bases, with 14 bases left in between. From germline, CDR1 is MNHEY and CDR2 SVGAGI. This CDR3 region has 14 residues. The CDR3 bases are TGTGCCAGCAGTTACGGTGGGACTTCGGGCGAGCAGTACGTC. Amino acids: CASSYGGTSGEQYV.